These T cell receptor beta chains were read from a single sample in a study of shared clonotypes between healthy human individuals. Clones were sequenced by immunoSEQ multiplex PCR, and TCRdb holds only the in-frame ones, with some missing. The sample records roughly 1,500,000 clones, roughly 98.5% being singletons. Sequenced input: naive CD4+ T cells sorted from blood. The receptors originated from a man aged 30 to 45 in good health. CDR3s include the opening cysteine and the closing phenylalanine or tryptophan. Each record gives: J gene, CDR3 length, D gene, V gene, CDR3 protein, CDR3 DNA. A D gene is named only where the DNA matches it firmly.

>TRBJ2-2|16|TRBD2|TRBV29-1
CSVRGGASGNTGELFF
TGCAGCGTTCGCGGTGGGGCTAGCGGAAACACCGGGGAGCTGTTTTTT
>TRBJ2-7|12|TRBD1|TRBV2
CAGRDRGYEQYF
TGTGCCGGAAGGGACAGGGGGTACGAGCAGTACTTC
>TRBJ2-1|17|TRBD2|TRBV11-3
CASSPPLGLAGAPEQFF
TGTGCCAGCAGCCCCCCGCTGGGACTAGCGGGAGCACCCGAGCAGTTCTTC
>TRBJ2-3|12|NA|TRBV5-6
CASSLWTDTQYF
TGTGCCAGCAGCCTCTGGACCGATACGCAGTATTTT
>TRBJ1-2|14|NA|TRBV5-1
CASSSDGFNYGYTF
TGCGCCAGCAGCTCCGACGGTTTCAACTATGGCTACACCTTC
>TRBJ2-5|11|NA|TRBV11-2
CASSERETQYF
TGTGCCAGCAGCGAAAGGGAGACCCAGTACTTC
>TRBJ1-5|12|NA|TRBV15
CATSRRGQPQHF
TGTGCCACCAGCAGAAGGGGGCAGCCCCAGCATTTT
>TRBJ2-2|13|NA|TRBV7-2
CATRYSPTGELFF
TGTGCCACCCGGTACTCACCCACCGGGGAGCTGTTTTTT
>TRBJ2-1|15|NA|TRBV5-1
CASTLDGEGYNEQFF
TGCGCCAGCACCTTAGACGGGGAAGGTTACAATGAGCAGTTCTTC
>TRBJ2-1|16|NA|TRBV13
CASSFASVSSYNEQFF
TGTGCCAGCAGCTTCGCTAGCGTCAGCTCCTACAATGAGCAGTTCTTC
>TRBJ2-7|16|TRBD2|TRBV10-1
CASSRMTSPSFTEQYF
TGCGCCAGCAGTCGCATGACTAGCCCCAGCTTCACCGAGCAGTACTTC
>TRBJ2-1|15|TRBD2|TRBV5-1
CASSLLAGVYNEQFF
TGCGCCAGCAGCTTGCTAGCGGGAGTCTACAATGAGCAGTTCTTC
>TRBJ1-1|15|NA|TRBV25-1
CASSEYTLGHTEAFF
TGTGCCAGCAGTGAATATACGTTGGGGCACACTGAAGCTTTCTTT